This T cell receptor beta chain derives from a study of T cell repertoires in ileal Crohn's disease. Study context: Postoperative therapy was given to about half: more than 10 thiopurines, around 20 anti-TNF agents. Study findings and constraints: Clonal expansions were more frequent in active smokers than non-smokers at surgery.

Trimming pared 4 bases from V and 0 bases from J, leaving 13 bases between. This CDR3 spans 16 amino acids. Germline V CDR1 and CDR2: SGHAT, FQNNGV. About this clone itself: Its antigen is unidentified.

Time point of the sample: proximal margin of the surgical specimen (macroscopically non-inflamed). Method: immunoSEQ multiplex PCR; TCRdb's copy keeps in-frame clones and lacks some. The data contain roughly 3,000 clones, around 75% of them seen just once; the ten biggest clones take up roughly two thirds. This chain joins TRBV11-2 and TRBJ1-3; possibly TRBD1 for D (5 bases). Sequenced sample: ileal tissue. This receptor was identified in an adult with Crohn's disease. The CDR3 bases are TGTGCCAGCAGCTCAGGGAGGGTTGGCTCTGGAAACACCATATATTTT. Translating gives CASSSGRVGSGNTIYF.